This T cell receptor beta chain was identified during a study of blood T cells in healthy people across ages. Through a sample-barcoded 5' primer and a J-beta primer mix, a second PCR was run for roughly 6 to 11 cycles. From the 5' RACE reads, TCRdb called clonotypes with MiXCR, one entry per CDR3 protein. The sample includes some 670,000 distinct CDR3 sequences, 52% of them seen just once. V was pared by 4 bases and J by 4 bases, with 4 bases of the junction left unmatched. Germline values: CDR1 SGHTA, CDR2 FQGTGA. This CDR3 has 15 residues. The chain combines TRBV7-3 with TRBJ2-2; TRBD1 aligns across 9 bases. Sequencing was performed on blood. The sequence derives from a woman aged 80 or over in good health. CDR3 protein: CASSSRTGATGELFF. The CDR3 DNA follows: TGTGCCAGCAGCTCCAGGACAGGGGCCACCGGGGAGCTGTTTTTT.